This T cell receptor (beta chain) is from a study of T cells in tuberculosis. The time point was: new active TB diagnosis, blood taken before or within 7 days of starting treatment. Positive smear microscopy and/or M. tuberculosis culture confirmed active disease. The CDR3 covers 13 residues. Germline CDR1 SNHLY, CDR2 FYNNEI. V was cut by 6 bases and J by 7 bases, with 13 bases left in between. On this clone: Its antigen is not known.

Clones were sequenced by immunoSEQ multiplex PCR, and TCRdb holds only the in-frame ones, with some missing. The sample lists about 49,000 clones; roughly 96% were seen once. Findings of the study overall: Selection depended on which cryopreserved specimens were available.

The material was PBMCs, obtained at tuberculosis diagnosis. The chain combines TRBV2 with TRBJ2-1; D is ambiguous. The TCR comes from an adult with tuberculosis. The CDR3, as DNA: TGTGCCAGCAGCACGCCAGGCCCTAATGAGCAGTTCTTC. As protein: CASSTPGPNEQFF.